This entry describes one T cell receptor beta chain. Antigen: not known. This table comes from immunoSEQ multiplex PCR, and its TCRdb copy is limited to in-frame clones, with some not included. The sample has 2.3 million or so clones, 90% to 95% seen once; the top ten hold 0.39%. The entry originates in a study of shared clonotypes between healthy human individuals. This CDR3 spans 15 amino acids. The trim removed 3 bases at V and 5 bases at J, leaving 9 bases unmatched. Germline V gene lookup returns CDR1 MNHNS and CDR2 SASEGT. Whole-study results and caveats: Estimated clonotype richness was generally higher in naive than memory subsets. Represented diversity, genetic and exposure-history alike, was limited by few donors.

The clonotype comes from a man between 18 and 35 years old in good health. Some clones in this sample may be carry-over from other donors' samples. Sequencing input: naive CD4+ T cells from PBMCs. Subset noted: CD45RA+ positively selected. The J gene is TRBJ2-7, the V gene TRBV6-1, with TRBD1 matching 8 bases. DNA of the CDR3: TGTGCCAGCAGTGACCAGGGGGCATTGGTTGACGAGCAGTACTTC. The encoded protein is CASSDQGALVDEQYF.